The present TCR beta chain was sequenced within a study of response to subunit inactivated influenza vaccine. MiXCR, applied by TCRdb to the RT-PCR reads, yields one record per CDR3 protein. The sample contains about 310,000 distinct CDR3 sequences, less than 25% of which appear only once. Remarks on this clonotype: Its antigen is not identified.

CDR3 length: 12 amino acids. Germline V lookup: CDR1 MDHEN, CDR2 SYDVKM. Trimming removed 7 bases at V and 3 bases at J, with 10 bases between. Study conclusions and caveats: Only a handful of new T cells, the authors suggested, are recruited with each seasonal influenza vaccination.

The chain recombines TRBV28 with TRBJ2-7; D could derive from TRBD1 or TRBD2 (5 bases each). The input for sequencing was PBMCs from blood, taken approximately 20 months after vaccination. This clonotype originated in a man in his fifties or sixties who received an inactivated influenza vaccine. The CDR3 region is CASTRGNYEQYF. CDR3 DNA sequence: TGTGCCAGCACGAGGGGAAACTACGAGCAGTACTTC. The entire variable domain, with the rest obtained from reference TRBV28 and TRBJ2-7, is as follows: DVKVTQSSRYLVKRTGEKVFLECVQDMDHENMFWYRQDPGLGLRLIYFSYDVKMKEKGDIPEGYSVSREKKERFSLILESASTNQTSMYLCASTRGNYEQYFGPGTRLTVT.